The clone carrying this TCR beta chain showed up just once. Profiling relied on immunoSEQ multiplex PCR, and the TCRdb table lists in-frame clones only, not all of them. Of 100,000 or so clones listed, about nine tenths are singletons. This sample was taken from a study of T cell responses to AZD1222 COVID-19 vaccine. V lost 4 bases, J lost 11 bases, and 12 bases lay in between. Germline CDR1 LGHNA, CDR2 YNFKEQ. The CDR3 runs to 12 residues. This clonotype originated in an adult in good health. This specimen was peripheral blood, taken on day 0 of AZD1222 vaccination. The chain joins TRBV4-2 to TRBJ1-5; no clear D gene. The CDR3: CASSLSGRSQHF. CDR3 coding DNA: TGTGCCAGCAGCCTTAGTGGGAGGTCCCAGCATTTT.